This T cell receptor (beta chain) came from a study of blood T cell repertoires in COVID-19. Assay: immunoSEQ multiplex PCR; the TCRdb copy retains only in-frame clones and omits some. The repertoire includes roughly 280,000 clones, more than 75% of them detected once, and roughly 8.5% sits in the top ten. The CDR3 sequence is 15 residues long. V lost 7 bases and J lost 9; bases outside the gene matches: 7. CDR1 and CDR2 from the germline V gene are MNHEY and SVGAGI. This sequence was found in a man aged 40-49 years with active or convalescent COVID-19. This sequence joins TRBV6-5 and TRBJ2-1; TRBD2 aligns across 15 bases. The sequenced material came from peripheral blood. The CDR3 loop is CASTQEGLAGGEQFF. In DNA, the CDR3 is TGTGCCAGCACCCAAGAGGGACTAGCGGGAGGTGAGCAGTTCTTC.